This T cell receptor (delta chain) was found in a study of gamma-delta T cells after stem cell transplantation. CDR1 and CDR2 (germline): GEAIGNYY, EKD. This CDR3 region has 15 residues. Concerning this clone itself: A far more abundant clone sits one base away, making this likely a read error. The identical CDR3 is also encoded by other nucleotide sequences in the sample.

TCRdb re-identified clones in the RT-PCR reads via CATT. The sample has 1,500 to 2,000 delta-chain clones, roughly 5.4% seen once. Sequenced input: gamma-delta T cells. The clonotype was recovered from a human donor. It is not recorded whose cells these are; they may come from a transplant donor. The J gene is TRDJ1, the V gene TRDV2; 12 bases line up with TRDD3. The CDR3 nucleotides are TGTGCCTGTGACGTACTGGGGGATACCACCGATAAGCTCATCTTT. It translates to CACDVLGDTTDKLIF.